This entry concerns a single TCR beta chain. The assay was immunoSEQ multiplex PCR, and TCRdb's table has in-frame clones only and misses some. This sample carries 150,000 to 200,000 clones, under 80% of them seen once, and the ten largest clones take roughly 2.8%. This CDR3 is built from 15 residues. Germline values: CDR1 SGHDN, CDR2 FVKESK. Trimming shortened V by 1 base and J by 8 bases, and 17 bases separated the two germline ends. This record belongs to a study of blood T cell repertoires in COVID-19. The source material was peripheral blood. J is TRBJ1-1 and V is TRBV14; weak D call: TRBD1 (6 bases). The source of this sequence is a man aged 70 or older with acute or convalescent COVID-19. Here the CDR3 reads CASSQVAGGGAEAFF. In DNA form, the CDR3 reads TGTGCCAGCAGCCAAGTGGCAGGTGGGGGGGCCGAAGCTTTCTTT.